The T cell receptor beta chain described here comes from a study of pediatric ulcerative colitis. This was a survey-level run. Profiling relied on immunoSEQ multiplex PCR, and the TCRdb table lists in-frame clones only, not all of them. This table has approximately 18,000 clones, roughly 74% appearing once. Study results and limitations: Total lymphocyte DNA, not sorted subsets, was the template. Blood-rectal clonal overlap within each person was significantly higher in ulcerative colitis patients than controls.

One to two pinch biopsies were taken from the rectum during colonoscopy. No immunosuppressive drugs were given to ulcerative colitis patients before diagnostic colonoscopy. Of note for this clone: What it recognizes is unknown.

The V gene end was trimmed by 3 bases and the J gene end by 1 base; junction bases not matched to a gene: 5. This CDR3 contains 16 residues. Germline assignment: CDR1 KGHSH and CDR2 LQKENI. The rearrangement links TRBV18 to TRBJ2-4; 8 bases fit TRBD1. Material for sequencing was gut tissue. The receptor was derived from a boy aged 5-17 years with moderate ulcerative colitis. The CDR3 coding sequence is TGTGCCAGCTCACCTCAACAGGGGGACGCCAAAAACATTCAGTACTTC. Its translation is CASSPQQGDAKNIQYF.